This record concerns one TCR beta chain sequence. As yet, its antigen is unknown. This specimen belongs to a study of shared clonotypes between healthy human individuals. Only in-frame clones appear in the TCRdb table, and some are missing; sequencing was by immunoSEQ multiplex PCR. Found here are about 700,000 clones, approximately 79% of them singletons; the top ten hold over 1.5%. This CDR3 has 12 residues. Germline values: CDR1 SQVTM, CDR2 ANQGSEA. With 5 bases removed from V and 0 bases from J, the gap between germline ends came to 7 bases. Notes on the study in general: Naive CD4 clonotypes were shared across several donors at around 5.4%. Memory subsets generally showed lower estimated richness than naive subsets.

The donors, all of them Caucasian adults, lived in Nashville, Tennessee. Memory CD4+ cells were the fraction left after CD45RA+ naive selection. V and J are TRBV29-1 and TRBJ1-1; D is ambiguous. The sequenced material came from memory CD4+ T cells sorted from blood. Subset of the sample: CD45RA-negative fraction. The sequence came from a woman aged 25 to 39 in good health. The CDR3 loop is CSVQNMNTEAFF. In nucleotides, the CDR3 is TGCAGCGTTCAGAATATGAACACTGAAGCTTTCTTT.